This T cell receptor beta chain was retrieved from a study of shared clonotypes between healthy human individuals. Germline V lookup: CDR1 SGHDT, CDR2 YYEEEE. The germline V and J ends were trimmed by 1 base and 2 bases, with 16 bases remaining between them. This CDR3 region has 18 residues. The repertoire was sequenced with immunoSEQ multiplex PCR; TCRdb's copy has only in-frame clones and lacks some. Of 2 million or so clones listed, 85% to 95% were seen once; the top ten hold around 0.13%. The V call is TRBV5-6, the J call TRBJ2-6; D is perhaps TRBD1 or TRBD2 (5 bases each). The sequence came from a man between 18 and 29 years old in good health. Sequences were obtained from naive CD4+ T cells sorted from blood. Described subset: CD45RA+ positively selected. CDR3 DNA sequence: TGTGCCAGCAGCTTGATGGGGCGGACTGGCACTGGGGCCAACGTCCTGACTTTC. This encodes CASSLMGRTGTGANVLTF.